These T cell receptor beta chains were read from a single sample in a study of cytomegalovirus exposure and HLA in healthy donors. Sequencing used immunoSEQ multiplex PCR; TCRdb keeps in-frame clones, though not all of them. Of approximately 170,000 clones in the sample, roughly 72% are singletons; the top ten hold more than 0.8%. The source material was PBMCs. The receptors originated from a woman aged 40 to 50 in good health and CMV-seronegative. Each CDR3 is given with its conserved first and last residue. The D gene is left open where the match is weak. Part of the rows lack a size; the others show once, few, many or a class for expanded clones.

>TRBV7-2|once|TRBJ2-3|14|.
TGTGCCAGCAGCTTTCAGGTGGGAGAAGATACGCAGTATTTT
CASSFQVGEDTQYF
>TRBV10-3|once|TRBJ2-7|15|TRBD1
TGTGCCATCAGTGAGTGGCTACAGGGGAAAAACGAGCAGTACTTC
CAISEWLQGKNEQYF
>TRBV13|few|TRBJ1-5|16|.
TGTGCCAGCAGTTTGGGCCTAATGGGGCGAGATCAGCCCCAGCATTTT
CASSLGLMGRDQPQHF
>TRBV2|once|TRBJ2-1|14|TRBD2
TGTGCCAGCAGTGAAGGACTAGCGGGGTTTGAGCAGTTCTTC
CASSEGLAGFEQFF
>TRBV7-9|.|TRBJ2-7|16|TRBD1
TGTGCCAGCAGCTCCGCCACCGGACAGGGTGCCTACGAGCAGTACTTC
CASSSATGQGAYEQYF
>TRBV5-4|.|TRBJ2-7|14|.
TGTGCCAGCAGCTTCTTCCAGGGGACCTACGAGCAGTACTTC
CASSFFQGTYEQYF
>TRBV4-2|.|TRBJ2-7|15|.
TGTGCCAGCAGCCACGCCTCGACTTTCCGTAGCGAGCAGTACTTC
CASSHASTFRSEQYF
>TRBV27|.|TRBJ1-1|14|.
TGTGCCAGCAGTTTTGTCCAGAGGCACACTGAAGCTTTCTTT
CASSFVQRHTEAFF
>TRBV2|.|TRBJ2-7|15|TRBD2
TGTGCCAGCAGTGAGGGAGCGGGAGGCTCCTACGAGCAGTACTTC
CASSEGAGGSYEQYF
>TRBV10-3|.|TRBJ2-3|15|TRBD2
TGTGCCATCGGGAGGACTAGCGGGAACACAGATACGCAGTATTTT
CAIGRTSGNTDTQYF
>TRBV7-8|.|TRBJ2-7|14|TRBD1
TGTGCCAGCAGCTTGCGGACAGGGGCCTACGAGCAGTACTTC
CASSLRTGAYEQYF
>TRBV6-5|few|TRBJ2-7|14|.
TGTGCCAGCAGTCGCTCTGTTTCTAGCTACGAGCAGTACTTC
CASSRSVSSYEQYF
>TRBV5-5|.|TRBJ1-3|14|.
TGTGCCAGCAGCTTGGATCCGGGTGGAAACACCATATATTTT
CASSLDPGGNTIYF
>TRBV5-6|.|TRBJ2-3|14|TRBD1
TGTGCCAGCAGCGGAACAGGGGGTTCAGATACGCAGTATTTT
CASSGTGGSDTQYF
>TRBV7-7|once|TRBJ2-5|13|TRBD1
TGTGCTAGCAGCTTAGACAGGGCGGAGACCCAGTACTTC
CASSLDRAETQYF
>TRBV28|few|TRBJ1-3|16|TRBD1
TGTGCCAGCAGTTCCGGGACAGGGGACTCTGGAAACACCATATATTTT
CASSSGTGDSGNTIYF
>TRBV5-8|.|TRBJ2-3|16|TRBD2
TGTGCCAGCAGCCGGACTAGCGGGATGGTGACAGATACGCAGTATTTT
CASSRTSGMVTDTQYF
>TRBV10-3|.|TRBJ2-1|19|TRBD2
TGTGCCACCTCTAAATCCACTTCAGTAGCGGGAGGAGGGTCAAATGAGCAGTTCTTC
CATSKSTSVAGGGSNEQFF
>TRBV28|.|TRBJ2-7|15|.
TGTGCCAGCAGCCCACAAAGAGGAGTCCCCTACGAGCAGTACTTC
CASSPQRGVPYEQYF
>TRBV28|.|TRBJ1-5|15|.
TGTGCCAGCAGTTTGGTACAGGTTAGCAATCAGCCCCAGCATTTT
CASSLVQVSNQPQHF
>TRBV27|.|TRBJ2-7|15|TRBD2
TGTGCCAGCAGTTTCCGGACTAGCGGGAGTAGGGAGCAGTACTTC
CASSFRTSGSREQYF
>TRBV13|.|TRBJ1-1|19|TRBD1
TGTGCCAGCAGCATCTGGACAGGGAGTCATAGTAGGAGGGGTACTGAAGCTTTCTTT
CASSIWTGSHSRRGTEAFF
>TRBV19|.|TRBJ1-5|14|.
TGTGCCAGTAGGGAGGGGAGTTGGGAACAGCCCCAGCATTTT
CASREGSWEQPQHF
>TRBV30|.|TRBJ2-1|12|TRBD1
TGTGCCTGGTCCTCCAGGGGGAATGAGCAGTTCTTC
CAWSSRGNEQFF
>TRBV4-1|few|TRBJ2-3|17|.
TGCGCCAGCAGCCAAGATGGGGGGGCCTGTGGCACAGATACGCAGTATTTT
CASSQDGGACGTDTQYF
>TRBV5-6|few|TRBJ2-2|16|TRBD2
TGTGCCAGTGCGATCTTTAGGCGGGGGTTAACCGGGGAGCTGTTTTTT
CASAIFRRGLTGELFF
>TRBV7-7|.|TRBJ2-5|14|TRBD1
TGTGCTAGCAGCCCCAGACAGGGATCAGAGACCCAGTACTTC
CASSPRQGSETQYF
>TRBV19|.|TRBJ2-6|15|.
TGTGCCAGTAGTCCCTCAGGGTCTGGGGCCAACGTCCTGACTTTC
CASSPSGSGANVLTF
>TRBV6-1|.|TRBJ2-3|10|.
TGTGCCAGCGAGGCAGATACGCAGTATTTT
CASEADTQYF
>TRBV5-1|few|TRBJ2-3|14|TRBD2
TGCGCCAGCAGGAGCGGGAGTCGGGCAGATACGCAGTATTTT
CASRSGSRADTQYF
>TRBV7-9|.|TRBJ1-2|16|.
TGTGCCAGCAGCTTAGCGGGACGGGACTTCCCCCTGGGCTACACCTTC
CASSLAGRDFPLGYTF
>TRBV5-4|.|TRBJ2-3|14|.
TGTGCCAGCAGCTTGCCGGGAGACCTAGATACGCAGTATTTT
CASSLPGDLDTQYF
>TRBV6-6|.|TRBJ2-7|13|TRBD2
TGTGCCAGCAGTTTCCGGCGGGAGAACGAGCAGTACTTC
CASSFRRENEQYF
>TRBV30|.|TRBJ2-1|18|TRBD2
TGTGCCTGGTCCCACCAGACCGGGACTAGCGGGAGCGTACATGAGCAGTTCTTC
CAWSHQTGTSGSVHEQFF
>TRBV29-1|.|TRBJ2-3|13|TRBD2
TGCAGCGTTGTCGGGGGGGGCACAGATACGCAGTATTTT
CSVVGGGTDTQYF
>TRBV6-5|.|TRBJ2-1|14|.
TGTGCCAGCCTTAAGACTAGAGAGGGCGGTGAGCAGTTCTTC
CASLKTREGGEQFF
>TRBV6-5|.|TRBJ2-5|15|.
TGTGCCAGCAGTTATGGGCGGAGGTCCCAAGAGACCCAGTACTTC
CASSYGRRSQETQYF
>TRBV7-6|.|TRBJ2-2|17|TRBD1
TGTGCCAGCAGCTTAGAGGTAGCGACAGGGGACGCCGGGGAGCTGTTTTTT
CASSLEVATGDAGELFF
>TRBV19|.|TRBJ2-7|15|.
TGTGCCAGTAGCCCGATACAGAGATCCGTTTTAGAGCAGTACTTC
CASSPIQRSVLEQYF
>TRBV5-6|.|TRBJ2-7|15|.
TGTGCCAGCAGTCCTCTCAGAGGGTTTAGTTACGAGCAGTACTTC
CASSPLRGFSYEQYF
>TRBV7-2|.|TRBJ2-1|18|TRBD2
TGTGCCAGCAGCTTAGCGTGGGTTGGTAGCGGGAGCGGGAATGAGCAGTTCTTC
CASSLAWVGSGSGNEQFF
>TRBV11-3|.|TRBJ1-1|15|.
TGTGCCAGCAGTCCAAGACGGTCCGGGGTCACTGAAGCTTTCTTT
CASSPRRSGVTEAFF
>TRBV6-1|few|TRBJ1-4|14|TRBD1
TGTGCCAGCAGTGAAGGGACAGGGATTGAAAAACTGTTTTTT
CASSEGTGIEKLFF
>TRBV27|.|TRBJ2-7|16|TRBD2
TGTGCCAGCAGTTTATCCTTCCTAGCGGGAATCGACGAGCAGTACTTC
CASSLSFLAGIDEQYF
>TRBV20-1|.|TRBJ1-2|11|.
TGCAGTGCTGACACCAGCTATGGCTACACCTTC
CSADTSYGYTF
>TRBV27|few|TRBJ2-1|17|TRBD2
TGTGCCAGCAGTCCGAGACTAGCGGGGTTCACCTACAATGAGCAGTTCTTC
CASSPRLAGFTYNEQFF
>TRBV6-6|.|TRBJ1-2|15|.
TGTGCCAGCAGTCCCCGGGGACTCTCTAACTATGGCTACACCTTC
CASSPRGLSNYGYTF
>TRBV19|.|TRBJ1-5|15|.
TGTGCCAGTAGTATTGGGGCACCGAGCAATCAGCCCCAGCATTTT
CASSIGAPSNQPQHF